This T cell receptor (beta chain) is from a study of cytomegalovirus exposure and HLA in healthy donors. The CDR3 contains 12 residues. Germline CDR1 reads MNHEY; CDR2 reads SMNVEV (reference sequence). Trimming cost V 6 bases and J 7 bases, with 11 bases left between them. Researchers ran the PCR with 60 Vbeta and 13 Jbeta primers. Sequenced by immunoSEQ multiplex PCR; TCRdb stores in-frame clones only, minus some. The table records about 260,000 clones, roughly two thirds of them present only once. This TCR was sampled from a female donor in good health and CMV-seronegative. Sequences were obtained from PBMCs. V usage is TRBV27 and J usage is TRBJ2-3; no definite D call. The CDR3 region is CASRNDFNTQYF. CDR3 nucleotides: TGTGCCAGCAGAAATGACTTCAATACGCAGTATTTT.